Listed below are T cell receptor beta chains from one sample, sequenced in a study of CDR3 diversity in severe acne. MiXCR was run by TCRdb on the PCR reads, yielding one entry per CDR3 protein. Among more than 70,000 distinct CDR3 sequences listed, about 48% were seen once. Material: blood. All receptors come from a male donor in good health, serving as a control. The CDR3 runs from the conserved cysteine through the conserved F or W. The D gene is left open where the match is weak. Part of the rows lack a size; the others show once, few, many or a class for expanded clones.

j_call d_call v_call clone_size cdr3_aa cdr3_nt
TRBJ2-7 TRBD1 TRBV10-3 many CAIQLDRSDEQYF TGTGCCATACAATTGGACAGGAGCGACGAGCAGTACTTC
TRBJ1-6 - TRBV10-3 - CAISSTVSNSPLHF TGTGCCATCAGCTCGACAGTGAGTAATTCACCCCTCCACTTT
TRBJ2-7 TRBD2 TRBV12-3/TRBV12-4 - CASRRERATYEQYF TGTGCCAGCAGGCGGGAGCGAGCAACCTACGAGCAGTACTTC
TRBJ2-2 - TRBV13 - CASSRQGGTDAGELFF TGCGCCAGCTCCCGACAGGGAGGGACCGACGCCGGGGAGCTGTTTTTT
TRBJ2-2 - TRBV12-3/TRBV12-4 - CASSFPRVNTGKLFF TGTGCCAGCAGTTTCCCCAGGGTGAACACCGGGAAGCTGTTTTTT
TRBJ1-4 - TRBV29-1 few CSVIGRAEKLFF TGCAGCGTTATTGGTAGAGCCGAAAAACTGTTTTTT
TRBJ2-2 TRBD1 TRBV2 once CASSDGQVRTGELFF TGTGCCAGCAGTGACGGACAGGTTCGGACCGGGGAGCTGTTTTTT
TRBJ2-7 - TRBV5-1 many CASSLLGAYEQYF TGCGCCAGCAGCTTACTCGGCGCCTACGAGCAGTACTTC
TRBJ1-1 - TRBV5-6 few CASSLGDFGEAFF TGTGCCAGCAGCTTGGGGGACTTTGGTGAAGCTTTCTTT
TRBJ1-1 TRBD1 TRBV6-2/TRBV6-3 - CASSMYGQANTEAFF TGTGCCAGCAGTATGTATGGACAGGCCAACACTGAAGCTTTCTTT
TRBJ2-1 TRBD2 TRBV28 - CASSFVLAGGVNNEQFF TGTGCCAGCAGTTTCGTCCTAGCGGGGGGGGTAAACAATGAGCAGTTCTTC
TRBJ2-5 - TRBV7-3 - CASSFFAQETQYF TGTGCCAGCAGTTTCTTCGCCCAAGAGACCCAGTACTTC
TRBJ2-7 - TRBV28 - CASKQSGSSYEQYF TGTGCCAGCAAACAGTCCGGGAGCTCCTACGAGCAGTACTTC
TRBJ2-7 - TRBV2 many CASSRGLSGSYEQYF TGTGCCAGCAGTAGGGGATTGTCGGGATCCTACGAGCAGTACTTC
TRBJ2-1 - TRBV7-9 - CASTAGTYNEQFF TGTGCCAGCACGGCCGGGACCTACAATGAGCAGTTCTTC
TRBJ2-3 - TRBV19 medium-sized CASSKITDTQYF TGTGCCAGTAGTAAAATCACAGATACGCAGTATTTT
TRBJ1-3 - TRBV14 once CASSSQGHTIYF TGTGCCAGCAGCTCACAGGGACACACCATATATTTT
TRBJ2-7 TRBD2 TRBV12-5 many CASGSRGSHSYEQYF TGTGCTAGTGGCTCGCGCGGGAGCCACTCCTACGAGCAGTACTTC
TRBJ1-1 - TRBV2 - CASTIYTEAFF TGTGCCAGCACCATATACACTGAAGCTTTCTTT
TRBJ2-7 - TRBV20-1 - CSASSLRTVGSYEQYF TGCAGTGCCAGCAGCTTGCGAACGGTAGGGAGTTACGAGCAGTACTTC
TRBJ1-2 - TRBV25-1 - CASSLTRRGYTF TGTGCCAGCAGTCTCACACGGAGAGGCTACACCTTC
TRBJ2-2 TRBD1 TRBV24-1 - CATEDRGFTGELFF TGTGCCACCGAGGACAGGGGGTTCACCGGGGAGCTGTTTTTT
TRBJ2-2 - TRBV20-1 - CSAPVLGGNTGELFF TGCAGTGCCCCCGTTCTGGGGGGGAACACCGGGGAGCTGTTTTTT
TRBJ1-5 TRBD1 TRBV2 - CASRRGTGDQPQHF TGTGCCAGCAGGAGGGGGACAGGCGACCAGCCCCAGCATTTT
TRBJ1-3 - TRBV27 - CASSLSMGFSGNTIYF TGTGCCAGCAGTTTATCGATGGGCTTCTCTGGAAACACCATATATTTT
TRBJ1-4 - TRBV28 - CASRHDRRREKLFF TGTGCCAGCAGACACGACAGGAGGAGGGAAAAACTGTTTTTT
TRBJ1-6 - TRBV12-3/TRBV12-4 many CASSLLILGQPYNSPLHF TGTGCCAGCAGTTTACTAATATTAGGACAGCCTTATAATTCACCCCTCCACTTT
TRBJ1-5 - TRBV10-3 - CAIGEGPGNQPQHF TGTGCCATCGGTGAAGGGCCAGGAAATCAGCCCCAGCATTTT
TRBJ2-3 - TRBV7-9 - CASSQTLQGNTRYF TGTGCCAGCAGCCAAACCCTCCAGGGAAATACGCGGTATTTT
TRBJ2-1 TRBD2 TRBV15 - CATSREDGRVAGAPNEQFF TGTGCCACCAGCAGAGAGGATGGTCGGGTAGCGGGAGCCCCCAATGAGCAGTTCTTC
TRBJ2-3 TRBD2 TRBV7-8 - CASSLASPLAGGRTQYF TGTGCCAGCAGCTTAGCGTCCCCTCTAGCGGGAGGGCGTACGCAGTATTTT
TRBJ2-5 TRBD2 TRBV9 - CASSVGLAGGGETQYF TGTGCCAGCAGCGTAGGCCTAGCGGGAGGGGGAGAGACCCAGTACTTC
TRBJ2-7 - TRBV7-9 - CASSQDIRTDRDEQYF TGTGCCAGCAGCCAAGATATAAGGACAGATCGTGACGAGCAGTACTTC
TRBJ2-7 TRBD1 TRBV11-2 - CASSKQGYEQYF TGTGCCAGCAGCAAACAGGGGTACGAGCAGTACTTC